This T cell receptor beta chain comes out of a study of T cells in women clearing cervical HPV infection. Only in-frame clones appear in the TCRdb table, and some are missing; sequencing was by immunoSEQ multiplex PCR. The sample's table shows fewer than 15,000 clones. A note on this clone: The target antigen is unknown. The read comes to an end 3 residues before the CDR3 does, leaving the germline J gene to fill in the end.

The CDR3 contains 13 residues. The ends were cut back, 3 bases at V and 7 bases at J, with 10 bases in the middle. The germline V gene encodes CDR1 SGHTA and CDR2 FQGTGA. Whole-study findings and limits: Effector/memory and HPV-specific T cells were not isolated, and association timing is unknown.

The sample taken for sequencing was blood buffy coat. V is TRBV7-3 and J is TRBJ2-1, with D maybe TRBD2 (6 bases). The source is a woman between 18 and 70 years old with a cervical HPV16 infection that either progressed to CIN3+ or cleared (not recorded which). This CDR3 reads CASSFSSVNEQFF. The CDR3 DNA, read in part, is TGTGCCAGCAGCTTCTCTAGCGTGAATGAG.